The 27 T cell receptor beta chains given below trace back to one sample, sequenced in a study of Ad26.COV2.S vaccination and SARS-CoV-2 variants. Assay used: immunoSEQ multiplex PCR; TCRdb lists only in-frame clones, some missing. The sample comprises 430,000 or so clones, approximately 90% of which are singletons, and roughly an eighth rests with the top ten. Treatment of the sample: roughly 18 received Ad26.COV2.S at low or high dose, single or two shots; 5 received placebo; per-sample allocation not given. At day 63 after the first vaccine or placebo injection, samples were drawn. The specimen comprised peripheral blood, sampled in a trial of Ad26.COV2.S vaccine versus placebo. These receptors were collected from a person aged 18-60 years who received the Ad26.COV2.S COVID-19 vaccine or a placebo.

The rearrangement joins TRBV11-3 to TRBJ1-3, with D unresolved. The CDR3 extends over 13 amino acids. V shed 5 bases and J shed 1 base, with 6 bases lying between them. Germline V gene lookup returns CDR1 SGHNT and CDR2 YENEEA. The CDR3 nucleotides are TGTGCCAGCAGCCAAAGTTCTGGAAACACCATATATTTT. Protein sequence: CASSQSSGNTIYF. The whole variable domain, remainder taken from reference TRBV11-3 and TRBJ1-3, is EAGVVQSPRYKIIEKKQPVAFWCNPISGHNTLYWYLQNLGQGPELLIRYENEEAVDDSQLPKDRFSAERLKGVDSTLKIQPAELGDSAVYLCASSQSSGNTIYFGEGSWLTVV.

This clone was recorded a few times. This rearrangement joins TRBV25-1 to TRBJ2-7, with 7 nucleotides matching TRBD2. From germline, CDR1 is MGHDK and CDR2 SYGVNS. This CDR3 has 14 residues. The J segment lost 5 bases and the V segment lost 3 bases, leaving 7 bases of the junction unmatched. The CDR3 spells CASSDGTKENEQYF. The CDR3 DNA reads as TGTGCCAGCAGTGACGGGACTAAGGAAAACGAGCAGTACTTC.

The rearrangement links TRBV4-3 to TRBJ2-1; D possibly corresponds to TRBD2 (6 bases). CDR3 length: 15 amino acids. Germline CDR1 is LGHNA and CDR2 is YSLEER. Trimming shortened V by 1 base and J by 1 base, and 8 bases separated the two germline ends. The CDR3 is CASSQGGRSYNEQFF. In nucleotides, the CDR3 is TGCGCCAGCAGCCAAGGAGGGAGGTCCTACAATGAGCAGTTCTTC.

The V and J genes are TRBV5-6 and TRBJ1-5, with D possibly being TRBD1 (5 bases). Deletions cut 1 base from V and 6 bases from J, with 17 bases between. Germline-derived CDR1 and CDR2 are SGHDT and YYEEEE. CDR3 length: 16 amino acids. The chain's CDR3 is CASSLRFREGGQPQHF. As DNA, the CDR3 is TGTGCCAGCAGCTTGAGGTTCAGGGAAGGAGGTCAGCCCCAGCATTTT.

V is TRBV7-3 and J is TRBJ1-3, with D unclear. Germline CDR1 SGHTA, CDR2 FQGTGA. V dropped 2 bases and J dropped 0 bases, with 11 bases sitting between them. CDR3 length: 16 amino acids. CDR3 DNA sequence: TGTGCCAGCAGCTTATTAGTGGGATCCTCTGGAAACACCATATATTTT. Its translation is CASSLLVGSSGNTIYF.

The genes are TRBV20-1 and TRBJ1-4, with D uncertain. This CDR3 has 15 amino acids. The ends were cut back, 3 bases at V and 6 bases at J, with 17 bases in the middle. Germline V gene sequence: CDR1 DFQATT, CDR2 SNEGSKA (reference sequence). The CDR3 sequence is CSASSGAGRDEKLFF. The CDR3, as DNA: TGCAGTGCTAGTTCTGGTGCGGGGAGGGATGAAAAACTGTTTTTT.

The chain is built from TRBV6-5 and TRBJ2-1, with no clear D. Germline CDR1 MNHEY, CDR2 SVGAGI. The CDR3 spans 13 residues. Trimming stripped 8 bases from V and 9 bases from J, with 17 bases between. CDR3 loop: CASRLDPLSEQFF. CDR3 nucleotide sequence: TGTGCCAGCCGATTAGACCCCCTGAGTGAGCAGTTCTTC.

The V gene is TRBV5-4, the J gene TRBJ1-1; D ambiguous. V lost 4 bases and J 3 bases, leaving 13 bases between the germline ends. This CDR3 has 14 residues. The germline V gene encodes CDR1 SGHNT and CDR2 YYREEE (reference sequence). CDR3 loop: CASSRDQTDTEAFF. The CDR3 nucleotides are TGTGCCAGCAGCAGAGACCAGACTGACACTGAAGCTTTCTTT. The full variable domain, completed using reference TRBV5-4 and TRBJ1-1, is ETGVTQSPTHLIKTRGQQVTLRCSSQSGHNTVSWYQQALGQGPQFIFQYYREEENGRGNFPPRFSGLQFPNYSSELNVNALELDDSALYLCASSRDQTDTEAFFGQGTRLTVV.

This chain joins TRBV11-2 and TRBJ2-4, with D unresolved. V dropped 0 bases and J dropped 0 bases, with 9 bases sitting between them. In germline, CDR1 is SGHAT, CDR2 FQNNGV. The CDR3 has 16 residues. CDR3 nucleotide sequence: TGTGCCAGCAGCTTAGATCTCAGAGAAGCCAAAAACATTCAGTACTTC. Residues: CASSLDLREAKNIQYF.

This clone appeared once. The chain recombines TRBV7-2 with TRBJ2-4, with D tentatively TRBD1 (5 bases). This CDR3 is built from 15 residues. Between the trimmed V and J ends, which lost 5 bases and 0 bases, there was a span of 11 bases. Germline CDR1 reads SGHTA; CDR2 reads FQGNSA. CDR3 bases: TGTGCCAGCAGCAGAGACAGCCTAGCCAAAAACATTCAGTACTTC. Its protein product is CASSRDSLAKNIQYF. Filled out from reference TRBV7-2 and TRBJ2-4, the complete variable domain reads GAGVSQSPSNKVTEKGKDVELRCDPISGHTALYWYRQSLGQGLEFLIYFQGNSAPDKSGLPSDRFSAERTGGSVSTLTIQRTQQEDSAVYLCASSRDSLAKNIQYFGAGTRLSVL.

V usage is TRBV7-9 and J usage is TRBJ2-5; 13 bases align to TRBD2. CDR1 is SEHNR and CDR2 is FQNEAQ in the germline V gene (reference sequence). Trimming at V came to 5 bases and at J to 5 bases, leaving 14 bases not matched to a gene. The CDR3 spans 18 residues. The CDR3 bases are TGTGCCAGCAGCACCTACGGCGGACTAGCGGGAGTGGGGGAGACCCAGTACTTC. This codes for CASSTYGGLAGVGETQYF.

The genes are TRBV7-6 and TRBJ1-5; D is unresolved. CDR1 and CDR2 (germline): SGHVS, FNYEAQ. CDR3 size: 16 residues. Trimming cost V 1 base and J 2 bases, with 12 bases left between them. CDR3 sequence reads: CASSLVRGSGNQPQHF. CDR3 bases: TGTGCCAGCAGCTTAGTACGGGGATCGGGCAATCAGCCCCAGCATTTT.

This clone was observed a single time. This chain links TRBV18 with TRBJ2-5; D possibly corresponds to TRBD2 (6 bases). Germline CDR1 and CDR2: KGHSH and LQKENI. Trimming pared 5 bases from V and 4 bases from J, leaving 23 bases between. The CDR3 covers 17 residues. As DNA, the CDR3 is TGTGCCAGCTCATCCGTCCCCTCCGGGCGGGGTGTAGAGACCCAGTACTTC. Translated: CASSSVPSGRGVETQYF.

The V call is TRBV6-6, the J call TRBJ1-6; 10 nucleotides line up with TRBD1. CDR1 is MNHNY, CDR2 SVGAGI, per germline (reference sequence). V gave up 6 bases and J gave up 7 bases; unmatched junction bases: 6. The CDR3 loop spans 15 amino acids. CDR3 region: CASSHRDRGNSPLHF. The CDR3, as DNA: TGTGCCAGCAGCCACCGGGACAGGGGCAATTCACCCCTCCACTTT.

This chain connects TRBV7-2 to TRBJ2-1, with TRBD2 identical over 8 bases. J was trimmed by 5 bases and V by 0 bases; bases with no gene match: 3. This CDR3 is 15 amino acids long. The germline gives CDR1 SGHTA, CDR2 FQGNSA. The CDR3 nucleotides read TGTGCCAGCAGCTTAGCTAGCGGGACGCACAATGAGCAGTTCTTC. Its translation: CASSLASGTHNEQFF.

This clone has just one count. The genes are TRBV9 and TRBJ2-5; D not certain. Looked up from germline, CDR1 is SGDLS and CDR2 is YYNGEE. The CDR3 has 13 amino acids. V was trimmed by 0 bases and J by 2 bases, leaving 5 bases between them. CDR3: CASSVGTQETQYF. As DNA, the CDR3 is TGTGCCAGCAGCGTAGGCACACAAGAGACCCAGTACTTC.

This clone was seen a handful of times. This chain connects TRBV5-8 to TRBJ1-6; perhaps TRBD1 as D (5 bases). The V end was cut by 4 bases, the J end by 6 bases, with 11 bases between. The CDR3 has 14 residues. CDR1 and CDR2 from the germline V gene are SGHTS and YDEGEE. Written as DNA, the CDR3 is TGTGCCAGCAGCGAGACAGATTTTAATTCACCCCTCCACTTT. This translates into CASSETDFNSPLHF.

The chain has TRBV5-8 and TRBJ2-4; the D gene could be TRBD1 or TRBD2 (5 bases each). CDR1 is SGHTS, CDR2 YDEGEE, per germline. Trimming cost V 4 bases and J 0 bases, with 17 bases left between them. The CDR3 length is 17 residues. The CDR3 loop reads CASSAQRGGLAKNIQYF. The CDR3 region has the DNA TGTGCCAGCAGCGCCCAGAGGGGCGGGCTAGCCAAAAACATTCAGTACTTC.

CDR3 residues: CASGDSGHLVTTF. The CDR3 DNA follows: TGTGCCAGCGGGGACTCGGGACACCTCGTAACTACCTTC. The rearrangement joins TRBV9 to TRBJ1-2, with D maybe TRBD1 (6 bases). V lost 7 bases, J lost 14 bases, and 24 bases lay in between. Germline V lookup: CDR1 SGDLS, CDR2 YYNGEE. The CDR3 runs 13 residues.

This CDR3 reads CASIHVTGPNEKLFF. The CDR3 region has the DNA TGTGCCAGCATTCACGTCACAGGGCCTAATGAAAAACTGTTTTTT. The chain recombines TRBV6-5 with TRBJ1-4; a possible D gene is TRBD1 (6 bases). The ends were cut back, 7 bases at V and 3 bases at J, with 15 bases in the middle. Germline CDR1 MNHEY, CDR2 SVGAGI. This CDR3 contains 15 residues.

V usage is TRBV7-9 and J usage is TRBJ2-2; D may be TRBD1 or TRBD2 (5 bases each). Germline loops: CDR1 SEHNR, CDR2 FQNEAQ (reference sequence). The CDR3 runs to 15 residues. Between the trimmed V and J ends, which lost 5 bases and 4 bases, there was a span of 14 bases. The CDR3 loop is CASSPRGGPTGELFF. The DNA of the CDR3 is TGTGCCAGCAGCCCACGTGGGGGACCCACCGGGGAGCTGTTTTTT.

This clone was detected only once. The J gene is TRBJ1-5, the V gene TRBV10-3, with D tentatively TRBD1 (5 bases). In germline, CDR1 is ENHRY, CDR2 SYGVKD. The CDR3 length is 14 residues. V was cut by 5 bases and J by 4 bases, with 12 bases left in between. Here the CDR3 reads CAISHPGGNQPQHF. CDR3 sequence (DNA): TGTGCCATCAGTCACCCGGGGGGGAATCAGCCCCAGCATTTT.

V and J are TRBV9 and TRBJ1-1; unclear D gene. CDR3 length equals 14 residues. Germline CDR1 SGDLS, CDR2 YYNGEE. The V end was cut by 0 bases, the J end by 1 base, with 7 bases between. CDR3 sequence: CASSVGSTNTEAFF. DNA for the CDR3: TGTGCCAGCAGCGTAGGTAGCACGAACACTGAAGCTTTCTTT.

This clone was seen a single time. The V and J genes are TRBV7-8 and TRBJ2-1; D not certain. V lost 5 bases to trimming and J lost 7 bases, with 12 bases between them. This CDR3 is 13 amino acids long. CDR1 is SGHVS and CDR2 is FQNEAQ in the germline V gene. The CDR3: CASSHLDRNEQFF. DNA of the CDR3: TGTGCCAGCAGCCACCTGGACCGAAATGAGCAGTTCTTC.

The rearrangement joins TRBV2 to TRBJ2-2, with D perhaps TRBD2 (6 bases). The CDR3 is 15 amino acids. Trimming cost V 5 bases and J 5 bases, with 15 bases left between them. Germline CDR1 SNHLY, CDR2 FYNNEI. The DNA for the CDR3 is TGTGCCAGCAGTTATCGACTAGGAGAGACCGGGGAGCTGTTTTTT. It specifies CASSYRLGETGELFF. Combining the CDR3 with reference TRBV2 and TRBJ2-2 gives the whole variable domain EPEVTQTPSHQVTQMGQEVILRCVPISNHLYFYWYRQILGQKVEFLVSFYNNEISEKSEIFDDQFSVERPDGSNFTLKIRSTKLEDSAMYFCASSYRLGETGELFFGEGSRLTVL.

The chain links TRBV5-4 to TRBJ2-1, with 7 bases lining up with TRBD2. The CDR3 contains 16 residues. Germline V gene lookup returns CDR1 SGHNT and CDR2 YYREEE (reference sequence). V trimming: 1 base; J trimming: 1 base; junction bases outside the gene matches: 5. In DNA form, the CDR3 reads TGTGCCAGCAGCTTGCGGGCTAGCGGTTCCTACAATGAGCAGTTCTTC. Amino acids: CASSLRASGSYNEQFF. The full variable domain, its missing parts supplied by reference TRBV5-4 and TRBJ2-1, is ETGVTQSPTHLIKTRGQQVTLRCSSQSGHNTVSWYQQALGQGPQFIFQYYREEENGRGNFPPRFSGLQFPNYSSELNVNALELDDSALYLCASSLRASGSYNEQFFGPGTRLTVL.

The V gene is TRBV5-1, the J gene TRBJ2-2, with 10 bases identical to TRBD2. The germline V gene encodes CDR1 SGHRS and CDR2 YFSETQ. The CDR3 totals 14 residues. The trim removed 7 bases at V and 5 bases at J, leaving 5 bases unmatched. CDR3 sequence: CASSLAGDTGELFF. The CDR3 DNA follows: TGCGCCAGCTCCCTAGCGGGAGATACCGGGGAGCTGTTTTTT.